A selection of T cell receptor beta chains follows, all from one sample in a study of blood T cell repertoires in COVID-19. The assay was immunoSEQ multiplex PCR, and TCRdb's table has in-frame clones only and misses some. The sample holds over 80,000 clones, 86% seen once. The sample comprised peripheral blood. These receptors originate from a man aged 45-65 years with acute or convalescent COVID-19. Each CDR3 is given with its conserved first and last residue. A D gene is named only where the DNA matches it firmly. Rows may omit the clone size; those that give it use once, few, many or a size class.

d_gene,j_gene,abundance,v_gene,CDR3nt,CDR3aa
-,TRBJ1-1,-,TRBV4-2,TGTGCCAGCAGCCACCAGGGTAGGGAAGCTTTCTTT,CASSHQGREAFF
-,TRBJ1-2,-,TRBV19,TGTGCCAGTAGCTCGGGGGGGTCTGGGGACTATGGCTACACCTTC,CASSSGGSGDYGYTF
-,TRBJ1-2,-,TRBV18,TGTGCCAGCTCACCATATCAGGACAGTTCGGAATATGGCTACACCTTC,CASSPYQDSSEYGYTF
-,TRBJ2-2,-,TRBV5-3,TGTGCCAGAAGCCACTCTCTTTACACCGGGGAGCTGTTTTTT,CARSHSLYTGELFF
-,TRBJ1-2,-,TRBV2,TGTGCCAGCAGTGGGGGGACTACAACTCCTTATGGCTACACCTTC,CASSGGTTTPYGYTF
TRBD1,TRBJ1-6,-,TRBV7-2,TGTGCCAGCAGCTTAGGTGGGACAGGGATTTCACCCCTCCACTTT,CASSLGGTGISPLHF
-,TRBJ2-1,-,TRBV27,TGTGCCAGCAGTTTTGGTCTGCGGGCCTACAATGAGCAGTTCTTC,CASSFGLRAYNEQFF
-,TRBJ2-6,-,TRBV2,TGTGCCAGCAGCCCCCAGGGTATCTCTGGGGCCAACGTCCTGACTTTC,CASSPQGISGANVLTF
-,TRBJ1-6,-,TRBV18,TGTGCCAGCTCAGCTTCGGGGGATTCACCCCTCCACTTT,CASSASGDSPLHF
-,TRBJ1-5,-,TRBV7-8,TGTGCCAGCAGCTTAGCGCGGGCTACAGTTTATCAGCCCCAGCATTTT,CASSLARATVYQPQHF
-,TRBJ1-1,-,TRBV12-3/TRBV12-4,TGTGCCAGCAGTTTTGGCGGGAACACTGAAGCTTTCTTT,CASSFGGNTEAFF
TRBD2,TRBJ2-7,-,TRBV7-2,TGTGCCAGCAGCCGCCGGGAGGGCCTCGAGCAGTACTTC,CASSRREGLEQYF
-,TRBJ1-6,-,TRBV5-8,TGTGCCAGCAGCTTAAAGGCAGCTCGGGCACCCCTCCACTTT,CASSLKAARAPLHF
-,TRBJ1-1,-,TRBV5-1,TGCGCCAGCAGCCGCGGGGGTTCGGACACTGAAGCTTTCTTT,CASSRGGSDTEAFF
-,TRBJ1-2,once,TRBV6-6,TGTGCCAGCAGTCGCGGGGGGGGATCGATCACTAACTATGGCTACACCTTC,CASSRGGGSITNYGYTF
-,TRBJ2-1,once,TRBV11-2,TGTGCCAGCAGCTCAAAAGTTCTCGGGACACAGCGGCAGTTCTTC,CASSSKVLGTQRQFF
TRBD1,TRBJ1-1,once,TRBV18,TGTGCCAGCTCACCAGGACAGGAGGTCACTGAAGCTTTCTTT,CASSPGQEVTEAFF
-,TRBJ1-2,-,TRBV10-2,TGCGCCAGCAGTGAGGGGCAGGGCGATCTCTATGGCTACACCTTC,CASSEGQGDLYGYTF
TRBD2,TRBJ2-5,-,TRBV6-1,TGTGCCAGCAGTGGGTGGGGGACTAGCGGGAGGCCTGGGGAGACCCAGTACTTC,CASSGWGTSGRPGETQYF
TRBD2,TRBJ2-7,-,TRBV5-5,TGTGCCAGCAGCCCCACGGGACTAGCGGGAGATCGCTTC,CASSPTGLAGDRF
TRBD1,TRBJ1-6,-,TRBV19,TGTGCCAGTACCCAAGGGGGGACAGCCTATAATTCACCCCTCCACTTT,CASTQGGTAYNSPLHF
-,TRBJ1-3,-,TRBV28,TGTGCCAGTGGACAGCGGATCATATATTTT,CASGQRIIYF
TRBD2,TRBJ2-1,-,TRBV18,TGTGCCAGCTCACCAGAATTGGCGGGAGGGCTCAATGAGCAGTTCTTC,CASSPELAGGLNEQFF
-,TRBJ2-5,-,TRBV7-3,TGTGCCAGCACCGCGTCACCATTGCTAGGCGTGGTAGAGACCCAGTACTTC,CASTASPLLGVVETQYF
-,TRBJ1-4,-,TRBV15,TGTGCCACCACGGACTGGGGAGGTGAAAATGAAAAACTGTTTTTT,CATTDWGGENEKLFF
-,TRBJ1-3,-,TRBV6-4,TGTGCCAGCAGTGACGGAGCCGCAGTGTCGATCTCTGGAAACACCATATATTTT,CASSDGAAVSISGNTIYF
TRBD2,TRBJ2-1,-,TRBV2,TGTGCCAGCAGTGAAGCACACTTACTAGCGGGAGGGCCTTACAATGAGCAGTTCTTC,CASSEAHLLAGGPYNEQFF
-,TRBJ1-2,-,TRBV19,TGTGCCAGTAGTATAGCGGTTTGGCAGACAGGCCCCTATGGCTACACCTTC,CASSIAVWQTGPYGYTF
TRBD1,TRBJ1-1,-,TRBV5-1,TGCGCCAGCAGCTTGGCCGGACAGGGGAGGGCGAACACTGAAGCTTTCTTT,CASSLAGQGRANTEAFF
TRBD1,TRBJ1-2,once,TRBV11-1,TGTGCCAGCAGCCCGGGGCAGGGGGACAACTATGGCTACACCTTC,CASSPGQGDNYGYTF
TRBD2,TRBJ2-3,-,TRBV12-3/TRBV12-4,TGTGCCAGCCTTAGCGGGATCACAGATACGCAGTATTTT,CASLSGITDTQYF
TRBD2,TRBJ2-2,once,TRBV11-3,TGTGCCAGCAGCTTATCTAGCGGGAGTTCCGGGGAGCTGTTTTTT,CASSLSSGSSGELFF
-,TRBJ2-7,-,TRBV10-3,TGTGCCATCAGTGCCCCCGACAGGGCGGGGGGCCACGAGCAGTACTTC,CAISAPDRAGGHEQYF
TRBD2,TRBJ2-1,-,TRBV14,TGTGCCAGCAGCCCTCCAATCCTAGCGGGAGGGCCAACTGAGCAGTTCTTC,CASSPPILAGGPTEQFF
-,TRBJ1-2,once,TRBV27,TGTGCCAGCAGTTCGTGGGATGGGAGAAGCCGAAGCTACACCTTC,CASSSWDGRSRSYTF
TRBD1,TRBJ2-1,-,TRBV7-8,TGTGCCAGCAGCCGAGGGACAGGGGCTTCCTACAATGAGCAGTTCTTC,CASSRGTGASYNEQFF
TRBD2,TRBJ2-2,-,TRBV19,TGTGCCAGTAGGAAGGGACTAGCGGACTACACCGGGGAGCTGTTTTTT,CASRKGLADYTGELFF
-,TRBJ1-1,-,TRBV11-2,TGTGCCAGCAGTGGCTTAGGTGGCAGGGCCATGAACACTGAAGCTTTCTTT,CASSGLGGRAMNTEAFF
TRBD1,TRBJ1-1,-,TRBV6-5,TGTGCCAGCAGGGGGACAGGGGAAGCTTTCTTT,CASRGTGEAFF